This T cell receptor (beta chain) was captured in a study of blood T cell repertoires in COVID-19. V shed 7 bases and J shed 2 bases, with 11 bases lying between them. This CDR3 comprises 12 residues. Germline CDR1 and CDR2: SQVTM and ANQGSEA. TCRdb's copy holds only in-frame clones and misses some; the assay was immunoSEQ multiplex PCR. The sample lists around 280,000 clones; about nine tenths were seen once. The rearrangement uses TRBV29-1 and TRBJ2-5; D unclear. The sequenced material came from peripheral blood. The clonotype originates from a woman in her forties or fifties who had recovered from COVID-19. The CDR3 region is CSADQDQETQYF. CDR3 sequence (DNA): TGCAGCGCCGATCAGGATCAAGAGACCCAGTACTTC.